Listed below are T cell receptor beta chains from one sample, sequenced in a study of blood T cell repertoires in COVID-19. The repertoire was sequenced with immunoSEQ multiplex PCR; TCRdb's copy has only in-frame clones and lacks some. The repertoire has almost 200,000 clones, about 90% of them found once; the top ten carry 0.75% to 0.9%. The sequenced sample consisted of peripheral blood. These receptors were collected from a woman between 65 and 79 years old with acute or convalescent COVID-19. CDR3s include the opening cysteine and the closing phenylalanine or tryptophan. D genes are given only for firm matches. Clone size is given for some rows only: seen once, a few or many times, or a class if the clone is expanded.

d_call j_call v_call clone_size cdr3_aa cdr3_nt
TRBD1 TRBJ1-2 TRBV14 . CASSQEGQANF TGTGCCAGCAGCCAAGAGGGACAGGCGAACTTC
TRBD1 TRBJ2-7 TRBV2 . CASSSEGQGVYEQYF TGTGCCAGCAGTAGTGAGGGACAGGGAGTGTACGAGCAGTACTTC
TRBD1 TRBJ1-5 TRBV7-2 few CASSSGTGGYQPQHF TGTGCCAGCAGCTCCGGGACAGGGGGCTATCAGCCCCAGCATTTT
TRBD2 TRBJ2-3 TRBV10-3 . CAISDLADQPTDTQYF TGTGCCATCAGTGACCTAGCGGACCAGCCCACAGATACGCAGTATTTT
. TRBJ1-4 TRBV5-6 few CASSFSGTQLFF TGTGCCAGCAGCTTTTCCGGGACACAACTGTTTTTT
. TRBJ2-2 TRBV6-5 . CASRSSQGDTGELFF TGTGCCAGCAGGAGCTCTCAGGGTGACACCGGGGAGCTGTTTTTT
. TRBJ2-1 TRBV6-5 . CASKGFEVEQFF TGTGCCAGTAAGGGGTTTGAGGTTGAGCAGTTCTTC
TRBD2 TRBJ2-3 TRBV15 . CATSRVILFTGTSVLDTQYF TGTGCCACCAGCAGAGTTATACTGTTCACCGGGACTAGCGTTTTGGATACGCAGTATTTT
TRBD2 TRBJ2-3 TRBV9 . CASSVAMSGSPGDTQYF TGTGCCAGCAGCGTAGCTATGAGCGGGAGCCCTGGAGATACGCAGTATTTT
TRBD1 TRBJ1-1 TRBV5-1 once CASSIWTGVDNTEAFF TGCGCCAGCAGCATTTGGACAGGGGTTGACAACACTGAAGCTTTCTTT
TRBD2 TRBJ2-1 TRBV11-3 . CASSDRTSGRNEQFF TGTGCCAGCAGCGACCGGACTAGCGGGAGGAATGAGCAGTTCTTC
TRBD2 TRBJ2-3 TRBV19 . CASSKWATSGTDTQYF TGTGCCAGTAGTAAATGGGCCACTAGCGGCACAGATACGCAGTATTTT
TRBD1 TRBJ1-2 TRBV6-5 . CASRTGGAFYGYTF TGTGCCAGCAGGACAGGGGGGGCATTCTATGGCTACACCTTC
TRBD2 TRBJ2-4 TRBV5-1 . CASSLGLAGKNIQYF TGCGCCAGCAGCCTAGGACTAGCGGGGAAAAACATTCAGTACTTC
. TRBJ1-4 TRBV27 . CASSPHSRNEKLFF TGTGCCAGCAGTCCACACAGCAGGAATGAAAAACTGTTTTTT
. TRBJ2-7 TRBV11-3 . CASSPLGDPGQYF TGTGCCAGCAGCCCACTAGGAGATCCTGGGCAGTACTTC
. TRBJ1-4 TRBV5-1 . CASSLGGITNEKLFF TGCGCCAGCAGCTTAGGAGGGATAACTAATGAAAAACTGTTTTTT
TRBD1 TRBJ1-4 TRBV9 . CASSVTGGGATNEKLFF TGTGCCAGCAGCGTGACAGGGGGCGGTGCAACTAATGAAAAACTGTTTTTT
TRBD2 TRBJ2-3 TRBV5-4 . CASSSQGPGGTDTQYF TGTGCCAGCAGCTCTCAGGGGCCGGGGGGGACAGATACGCAGTATTTT
. TRBJ2-7 TRBV18 . CASSRQGGTGEQYF TGTGCCAGCTCCCGACAGGGCGGGACGGGGGAGCAGTACTTC
TRBD1 TRBJ1-5 TRBV5-6 once CASSPTGDNQPQHF TGTGCCAGCAGCCCTACAGGGGACAATCAGCCCCAGCATTTT
. TRBJ1-2 TRBV7-9 . CASSFDGRYHGYTF TGTGCCAGCAGCTTCGACGGCAGGTACCACGGCTACACCTTC
TRBD1 TRBJ1-3 TRBV28 . CASSSTGVGNTIYF TGTGCCAGCAGTTCGACAGGGGTTGGAAACACCATATATTTT
. TRBJ2-7 TRBV6-5 once CASSYSRVLLYEQYF TGTGCCAGCAGTTACTCGAGAGTACTCCTCTACGAGCAGTACTTC
TRBD1 TRBJ2-7 TRBV11-1 . CASSLSGDRGDEQYF TGTGCCAGCAGCTTAAGTGGAGACAGGGGGGACGAGCAGTACTTC
. TRBJ1-5 TRBV2 . CASSPRGTGNQPQHF TGTGCCAGCAGCCCCAGGGGAACAGGGAATCAGCCCCAGCATTTT
TRBD1 TRBJ2-1 TRBV10-2 . CASSELRDRWGNEQFF TGCGCCAGCAGTGAGTTACGGGACAGGTGGGGCAATGAGCAGTTCTTC